The 7 T cell receptor beta chains reported below all come from one sample, sequenced in a study of control samples from healthy donors and cancer patients (TCRdb year 2020). Libraries came from the immunoSEQ multiplex PCR assay. Sourced from immuneACCESS, this table was stored by TCRdb with only in-frame sequences that have V and J called. A share of the clones is absent; for the studies checked, an unresolved V gene accounts for under half, and the remainder has no known explanation. This sample is represented by some 110,000 clones; over 90% of them were singletons. Of the sample, roughly 2.5% falls within the top ten clones. The sequenced material came from blood. Receptors were obtained from a man aged 30 to 39 in good health.

Note on this clone: Other DNA sequences in this specimen translate into the identical CDR3. V usage is TRBV9 and J usage is TRBJ1-6; D unclear. The germline V and J ends were trimmed by 3 bases and 1 base, with 8 bases remaining between them. Germline CDR1 is SGDLS and CDR2 is YYNGEE. This CDR3 is 15 amino acids long. DNA of the CDR3: TGTGCCAGCAGCGCCGGGTTTTCCTATAATTCACCCCTCCACTTT. Encoded protein: CASSAGFSYNSPLHF.

The rearrangement joins TRBV29-1 to TRBJ1-1, with unresolved D. The V gene lost 4 bases and the J gene lost 3 bases, with 6 bases spanning the gap. The CDR3 spans 11 residues. Germline CDR1 reads SQVTM; CDR2 reads ANQGSEA. CDR3 loop: CSVGKDTEAFF. The CDR3, as DNA: TGCAGCGTTGGAAAGGACACTGAAGCTTTCTTT.

V usage is TRBV6-5 and J usage is TRBJ2-1; TRBD2 might be the D (6 bases). This CDR3 is built from 11 residues. Germline V gene data show CDR1 as MNHEY and CDR2 as SVGAGI. The V and J ends lost 10 bases and 10 bases respectively, with 14 bases between them. The CDR3 nucleotides are TGTGCCATGGGCCGGGCGGGGGAGCAGTTCTTC. Translated, it gives CAMGRAGEQFF.

This clone was counted between two and nine times. The chain recombines TRBV5-1 with TRBJ1-1; 8 nucleotides line up with TRBD1. Germline V gene sequence: CDR1 SGHRS, CDR2 YFSETQ. The CDR3 totals 12 residues. V lost 4 bases, J lost 10 bases, and 6 bases stayed unmatched. The CDR3: CASSLPGTGAFF. The CDR3 DNA sequence: TGCGCCAGCAGCCTCCCCGGGACAGGAGCTTTCTTT.

This chain connects TRBV20-1 to TRBJ2-3, with 7 nucleotides matching TRBD1. Germline assignment: CDR1 DFQATT and CDR2 SNEGSKA (reference sequence). The V gene end was trimmed by 5 bases and the J gene end by 15 bases; junction bases not matched to a gene: 11. CDR3 length equals 11 residues. CDR3 in DNA: TGCAGTGCTCGAAGACAGGGACGGGTTTATTTT. Translating it yields CSARRQGRVYF.

The chain recombines TRBV7-9 with TRBJ2-3; TRBD2 matches 10 bases. This CDR3 is 15 amino acids long. Trimming removed 3 bases from V and 3 bases from J; junction bases left unmatched: 3. CDR1 is SEHNR and CDR2 is FQNEAQ in the germline V gene (reference sequence). The CDR3: CASSLVAGGTDTQYF. For the CDR3, the DNA is TGTGCCAGCAGCTTGGTAGCGGGGGGTACAGATACGCAGTATTTT.

This chain connects TRBV5-6 to TRBJ2-2; D is possibly TRBD1 (6 bases). V was pared by 4 bases and J by 5 bases, with 12 bases between. CDR3 size: 14 residues. Germline V gene lookup returns CDR1 SGHDT and CDR2 YYEEEE. Written as DNA, the CDR3 is TGTGCCAGCAGCCCAGGGGTAGAAACCGGGGAGCTGTTTTTT. Translation: CASSPGVETGELFF.